This T cell receptor (beta chain) was sequenced during a study of blood T cells in healthy people across ages. Per sample, extraction of total RNA gave at least 6 micrograms in every case. The table lists this clonotype with a few counts. A sample-barcoded 5' primer and a J-beta primer mix were used in a second PCR of about 6 to 12 cycles. Each cDNA was tagged by a template-switch adaptor containing 12 random nucleotides. CDR3-containing paired-end reads numbering at least 3 million came from each sample. MiXCR, applied by TCRdb to the 5' RACE reads, yields one record per CDR3 protein. The repertoire holds about a million distinct CDR3 sequences, roughly half seen once, with around a fifth in the top ten. The germline CDR1 and CDR2 sequences are LGHNA and YNFKEQ. V lost 1 base and J 1 base, leaving 17 bases between the germline ends. The length of the CDR3 is 19 residues.

The specimen sequenced was blood. J is TRBJ2-6 and V is TRBV4-2; D might be TRBD2 (5 bases). The sequence was obtained from a woman aged 60-70 years in good health. The CDR3 loop reads CASSQVTSLDLSGANVLTF. The CDR3 DNA reads as TGTGCCAGCAGCCAAGTGACCTCGCTGGACTTGTCTGGGGCCAACGTCCTGACTTTC.